These T cell receptor beta chains were read from a single sample in a study of shared clonotypes between healthy human individuals. TCRdb keeps only in-frame clones here, not all; method: immunoSEQ multiplex PCR. The sample lists under 2,500,000 clones, nearly 97% seen once, with roughly 0.13% in the top ten. The sequenced sample was naive CD4+ T cells sorted from blood. The receptors originated from a man aged 18 to 29 in good health. Both conserved end residues are part of each CDR3. The D gene is left open where the match is weak. Size is omitted from some rows. Given values are once, few, many or a class for expanded clones.

v_call,j_call,clone_size,d_call,cdr3_nt,cdr3_aa
TRBV7-9,TRBJ1-3,NA,NA,TGTGCCAGCAGCTTAGTTCCCAGGGGAACTGGAAACACCATATATTTT,CASSLVPRGTGNTIYF
TRBV6-1,TRBJ1-2,NA,TRBD1,TGTGCCAGCAGTGAAGTGGGACAGGGCGGGAACTATGGCTACACCTTC,CASSEVGQGGNYGYTF
TRBV5-6,TRBJ1-3,once,NA,TGTGCCAGCAGCTTTAGTTCCGGAAACACCATATATTTT,CASSFSSGNTIYF
TRBV18,TRBJ1-1,NA,TRBD1,TGTGCCAGCTCAACGACAGGGGGCGCGGACACTGAAGCTTTCTTT,CASSTTGGADTEAFF
TRBV4-1,TRBJ1-4,NA,NA,TGCGCCAGCAGCCAAACCGGGACCCTTAATGAAAAACTGTTTTTT,CASSQTGTLNEKLFF
TRBV19,TRBJ2-3,NA,NA,TGTGCCAGTAGTATAGGTGCGGGGTCAGATACGCAGTATTTT,CASSIGAGSDTQYF
TRBV4-3,TRBJ2-3,NA,NA,TGCGCCAGCAGCCAGGCCCCTAGAATTGGTACAGATACGCAGTATTTT,CASSQAPRIGTDTQYF
TRBV5-6,TRBJ2-2,NA,TRBD1,TGTGCCAGCAGTCTCCGGAGAGGGGGCGAGACCGGGGAGCTGTTTTTT,CASSLRRGGETGELFF
TRBV7-8,TRBJ2-3,NA,NA,TGTGCCAGCAGCTTACCCCAAGCTAGCGATACGCAGTATTTT,CASSLPQASDTQYF
TRBV20-1,TRBJ2-7,NA,NA,TGCAGTGCCCCGGGGCCCTACGAGCAGTACTTC,CSAPGPYEQYF
TRBV5-1,TRBJ2-2,NA,NA,TGCGCCAGCAGCTTGGCTTCAGGTCCTCCGAACACCGGGGAGCTGTTTTTT,CASSLASGPPNTGELFF
TRBV4-1,TRBJ2-1,NA,TRBD2,TGCGCCAGCAGCCAAGGCCTCGCGGGAGAGTACAATGAGCAGTTCTTC,CASSQGLAGEYNEQFF
TRBV2,TRBJ1-4,once,NA,TGTGCCAGCAGTGTCAGGGAGGCTAATGAAAAACTGTTTTTT,CASSVREANEKLFF
TRBV29-1,TRBJ2-1,NA,TRBD1,TGCAGCGGAATTGATTATGGGACAGGGGGCCTCGATGAGCAGTTCTTC,CSGIDYGTGGLDEQFF
TRBV15,TRBJ2-5,NA,TRBD2,TGTGCCACCAGCAGAGGTAGCGGGGAAGAGACCCAGTACTTC,CATSRGSGEETQYF
TRBV5-4,TRBJ2-5,NA,NA,TGTGCCAGCAGCTTCGGGCCCGGCGGAGAGACCCAGTACTTC,CASSFGPGGETQYF
TRBV6-5,TRBJ2-3,once,NA,TGTGCCATTAAGGAGAGCGGAAGCACAGATACGCAGTATTTT,CAIKESGSTDTQYF
TRBV7-9,TRBJ2-7,NA,TRBD1,TGTGCCAGCAGCCAATCCGGGACAGGGACCTCCTCCTACGAGCAGTACTTC,CASSQSGTGTSSYEQYF
TRBV2,TRBJ2-6,NA,TRBD1,TGTGCCAGCAGTCCCGGGCAGGGACAGGGGTTAGGGTCTGGGGCCAACGTCCTGACTTTC,CASSPGQGQGLGSGANVLTF
TRBV28,TRBJ1-2,NA,NA,TGTGCCAGCAGTTTATATTCTGGGCCCTATGGCTACACCTTC,CASSLYSGPYGYTF
TRBV6-5,TRBJ2-3,NA,TRBD2,TGTGCCAGCAGTTACTCGACTAGCGGGGGTGATACGCAGTATTTT,CASSYSTSGGDTQYF
TRBV9,TRBJ2-5,NA,TRBD1,TGTGCCAGCAGCGTAGGACAGGGGGCTCTATCAGAGACCCAGTACTTC,CASSVGQGALSETQYF